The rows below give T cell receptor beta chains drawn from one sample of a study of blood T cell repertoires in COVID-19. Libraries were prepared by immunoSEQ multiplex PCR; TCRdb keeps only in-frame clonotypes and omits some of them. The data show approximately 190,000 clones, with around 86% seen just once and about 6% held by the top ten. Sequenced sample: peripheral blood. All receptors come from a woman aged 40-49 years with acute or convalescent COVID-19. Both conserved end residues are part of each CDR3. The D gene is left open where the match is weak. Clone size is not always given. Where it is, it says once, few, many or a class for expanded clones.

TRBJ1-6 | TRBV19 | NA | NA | TGTGCCAGTAGTATAGATCTTAGCCGGGGACCCCTCCACTTT | CASSIDLSRGPLHF
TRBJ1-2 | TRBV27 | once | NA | TGTGCCAGCAGTTTAACCCCGGGCTATGGCTACACCTTC | CASSLTPGYGYTF
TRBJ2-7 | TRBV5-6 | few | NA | TGTGCCAGCAGCTTCGGGTACAGGTCCTACGAGCAGTACTTC | CASSFGYRSYEQYF
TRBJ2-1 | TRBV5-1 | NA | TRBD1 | TGCGCCAGCTTGGAGGGGGGACAGGGGTACAATGAGCAGTTCTTC | CASLEGGQGYNEQFF
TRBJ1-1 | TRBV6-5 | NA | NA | TGTGCCAGCAGTTACGCACAGGGCCTCATGAACACTGAAGCTTTCTTT | CASSYAQGLMNTEAFF
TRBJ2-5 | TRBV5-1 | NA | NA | TGCGCCAGCAGCCCTTACACGGGAGTTCAAGAGACCCAGTACTTC | CASSPYTGVQETQYF
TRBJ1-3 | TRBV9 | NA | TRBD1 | TGTGCCAGCAGCGCTGACAGGGCCTCAGGAAACACCATATATTTT | CASSADRASGNTIYF
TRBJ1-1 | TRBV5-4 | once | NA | TGTGCCAGCAGCTTGGGCGTAACAGGTTGGAACACTGAAGCTTTCTTT | CASSLGVTGWNTEAFF
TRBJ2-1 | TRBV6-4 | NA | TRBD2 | TGTGCCAGCAGTGACTCGGGGAGGGGTTATAACAATGAGCAGTTCTTC | CASSDSGRGYNNEQFF
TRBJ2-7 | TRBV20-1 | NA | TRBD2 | TGCAGTGCTAGTTCGGGACTACCGACCTACGAGCAGTACTTC | CSASSGLPTYEQYF
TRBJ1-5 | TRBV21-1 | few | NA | TGTGCCAGCATTCCCAGGGGTTTACAGCCCCAGCATTTT | CASIPRGLQPQHF
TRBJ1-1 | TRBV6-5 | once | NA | TGTGCCAGCAGTTACTCGAAGGCGGCGTTGGACACTGAAGCTTTCTTT | CASSYSKAALDTEAFF
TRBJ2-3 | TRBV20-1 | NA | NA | TGCAGTGCTAGTCGGGGTCAAGATACGCAGTATTTT | CSASRGQDTQYF
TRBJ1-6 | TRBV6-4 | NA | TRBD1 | TGTGCCAGCAGTACCGACAGGGGGGATTCACCCCTCCACTTT | CASSTDRGDSPLHF
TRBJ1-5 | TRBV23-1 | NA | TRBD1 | TGCGCCAGCAGCCTACAGGGGGATAATCAGCCCCAGCATTTT | CASSLQGDNQPQHF
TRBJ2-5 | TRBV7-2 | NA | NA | TGTGCCAGCAGCTCCCCGGAGGCGCCGTTGGACCAGTACTTC | CASSSPEAPLDQYF
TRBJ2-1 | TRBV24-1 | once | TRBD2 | TGTGCCACCAGTGACCCAAGCGGGAGGGGGGACAATGAGCAGTTCTTC | CATSDPSGRGDNEQFF
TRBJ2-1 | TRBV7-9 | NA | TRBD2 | TGTGCCAGCAGCTTAGTGGCGGGACTAGCGGGAAATGAGCAGTTCTTC | CASSLVAGLAGNEQFF
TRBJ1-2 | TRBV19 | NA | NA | TGTGCCAGTAGTATAACCCCTCCTAGGGGGAATGGCTACACCTTC | CASSITPPRGNGYTF
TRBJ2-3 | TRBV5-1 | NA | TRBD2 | TGCGCCAGCAGCTTGGCCGTCACGACTAGCCCCGGTACGCAGTATTTT | CASSLAVTTSPGTQYF
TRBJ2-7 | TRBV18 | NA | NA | TGTGCCAGCTCGCTCGGGGAAGCAGGGACTTACGAGCAGTACTTC | CASSLGEAGTYEQYF
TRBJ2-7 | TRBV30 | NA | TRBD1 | TGTGCCTGGAAGGGGGACAGGGTGCACGAGCAGTACTTC | CAWKGDRVHEQYF
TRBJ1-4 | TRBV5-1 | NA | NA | TGCGCCAGCAGCTTGGCCCGGGATGAAAAACTGTTTTTT | CASSLARDEKLFF
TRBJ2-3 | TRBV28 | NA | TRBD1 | TGTGCCAGCAGTTCCCCCGGACAGGGACATGGCACAGATACGCAGTATTTT | CASSSPGQGHGTDTQYF
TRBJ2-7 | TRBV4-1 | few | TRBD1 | TGCGCCAGCAGCCGTTTGATGGGACAGGGCTACGAGCAGTACTTC | CASSRLMGQGYEQYF